The clone carrying this T cell receptor (beta chain) was observed many times. Its antigen is currently unknown. TCRdb used MiXCR to reprocess the 5' RACE reads, holding one entry per CDR3 protein. Of a few hundred thousand distinct CDR3 sequences in the sample, approximately 10% were seen once. V dropped 0 bases and J dropped 8; count of bases not matched to a gene: 6. Germline CDR1 is SGHVS and CDR2 is FQNEAQ. The CDR3 totals 15 residues. These data originate in a study of identical twins. General study points: A partial confounding effect on zero-insertion analyses could come from invariant MAIT and iNKT cells.

These data also formed part of another study, on yellow fever vaccine responses in identical twins.

This chain joins TRBV7-8 and TRBJ2-2; TRBD1 matches 7 bases. This clonotype was obtained from a woman aged 18-30 years in good health. Sequenced material: PBMCs. As DNA, the CDR3 is TGTGCCAGCAGCTTAGCGGAGACCAGGGGGGGGGAGCTGTTTTTT. Encoded protein: CASSLAETRGGELFF.